This T cell receptor (beta chain) was sequenced for a study of T-cell reconstitution after alpha-beta-depleted transplantation in children. Concerning this clonotype itself: Its specificity is not known.

General observations from the study: Reportedly, only several hundred clones from non-depleted graft cells drove alpha-beta T-cell counts at about two months.

This CDR3 comprises 14 residues. Germline CDR1 is KGHSH and CDR2 is LQKENI. V lost 4 bases and J lost 7, with 17 bases in between. Construction of the TCRbeta library involved unique molecular identifiers. TCRdb used MiXCR to reprocess the PCR reads, holding one entry per CDR3 protein. This table holds about 510,000 distinct CDR3 sequences, approximately 10% found once. The chain carries TRBV18 and TRBJ2-7; D is unresolved. Here the sequenced sample was PBMCs, mostly from graft donor cells, taken 180 days after TCRalphabeta/CD19-depleted stem cell transplant. The receptor was isolated from a female patient aged 2 to 10 who had a stem cell transplant for aplastic anemia, so the T cells may come from the graft donor. The CDR3 loop is CASSLGPTRNEQYF. The CDR3 region has the DNA TGTGCCAGCTCACTTGGTCCGACCCGGAATGAGCAGTACTTC.